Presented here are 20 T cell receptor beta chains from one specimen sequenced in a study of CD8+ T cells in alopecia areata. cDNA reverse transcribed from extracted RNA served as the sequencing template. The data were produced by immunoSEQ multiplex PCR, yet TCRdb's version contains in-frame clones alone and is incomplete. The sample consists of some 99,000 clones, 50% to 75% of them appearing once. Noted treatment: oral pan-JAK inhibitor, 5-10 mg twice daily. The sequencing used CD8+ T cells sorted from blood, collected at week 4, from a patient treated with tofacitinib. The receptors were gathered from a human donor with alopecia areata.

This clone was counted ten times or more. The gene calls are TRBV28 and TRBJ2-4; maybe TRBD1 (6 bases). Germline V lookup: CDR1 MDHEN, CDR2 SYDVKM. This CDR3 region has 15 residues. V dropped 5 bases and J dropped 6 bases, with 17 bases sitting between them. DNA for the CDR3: TGTGCCAGCAGTCGGAATATGGGGGCTGTAAACATTCAGTACTTC. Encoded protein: CASSRNMGAVNIQYF.

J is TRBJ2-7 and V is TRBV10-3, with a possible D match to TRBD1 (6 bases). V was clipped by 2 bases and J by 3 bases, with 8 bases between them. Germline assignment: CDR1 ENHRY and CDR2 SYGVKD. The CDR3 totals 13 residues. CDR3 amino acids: CAISEGTLYEQYF. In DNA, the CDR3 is TGTGCCATCAGTGAGGGGACACTCTACGAGCAGTACTTC.

CDR3: CASSINTGELFF. In DNA form, the CDR3 reads TGTGCCAGCAGTATCAACACCGGGGAGCTGTTTTTT. The chain has TRBV27 and TRBJ2-2; D call uncertain. This CDR3 spans 12 amino acids. V lost 5 bases, J lost 2 bases, and 3 bases lay in between. Germline CDR1 MNHEY, CDR2 SMNVEV (reference sequence).

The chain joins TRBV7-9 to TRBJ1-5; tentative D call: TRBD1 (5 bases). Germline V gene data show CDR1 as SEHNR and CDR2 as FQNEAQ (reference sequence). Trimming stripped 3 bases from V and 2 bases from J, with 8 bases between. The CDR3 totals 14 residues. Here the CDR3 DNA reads TGTGCCAGCAGCTTTACGGGGGGCAATCAGCCCCAGCATTTT. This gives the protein CASSFTGGNQPQHF.

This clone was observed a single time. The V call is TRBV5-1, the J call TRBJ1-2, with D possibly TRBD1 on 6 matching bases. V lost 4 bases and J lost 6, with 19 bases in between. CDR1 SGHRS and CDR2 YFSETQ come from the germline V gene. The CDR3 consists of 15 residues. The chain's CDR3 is CASSPSGQPENGYTF. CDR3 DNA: TGCGCCAGCAGCCCTAGTGGACAGCCCGAGAATGGCTACACCTTC.

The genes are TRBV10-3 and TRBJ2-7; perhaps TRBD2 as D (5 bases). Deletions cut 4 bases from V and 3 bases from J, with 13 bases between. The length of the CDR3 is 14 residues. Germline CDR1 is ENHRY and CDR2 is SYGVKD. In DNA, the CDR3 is TGTGCCATCAGTGGGACTCTGACAAACTACGAGCAGTACTTC. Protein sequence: CAISGTLTNYEQYF.

This CDR3 is CASSPLDRSNYGYTF. CDR3 sequence (DNA): TGTGCCAGCAGCCCTTTAGACAGATCTAACTATGGCTACACCTTC. The rearrangement uses TRBV27 and TRBJ1-2; D possibly corresponds to TRBD1 (5 bases). CDR1 and CDR2 from the germline V gene are MNHEY and SMNVEV (reference sequence). With 6 bases removed from V and 0 bases from J, the gap between germline ends came to 14 bases. There are 15 residues in the CDR3.

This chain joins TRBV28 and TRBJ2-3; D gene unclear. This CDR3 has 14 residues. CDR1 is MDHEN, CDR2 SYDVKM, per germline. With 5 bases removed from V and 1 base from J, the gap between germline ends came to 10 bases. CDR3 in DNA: TGTGCCAGCAGTCCACGGAAGGGCACAGATACGCAGTATTTT. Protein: CASSPRKGTDTQYF.

This chain's CDR3 is CASSLSGGPLSPYEQYF. CDR3 nucleotides: TGTGCCAGCAGTTTATCAGGAGGGCCCCTGTCCCCCTACGAGCAGTACTTC. This chain connects TRBV27 to TRBJ2-7; maybe TRBD2 (6 bases). The CDR3 length is 17 residues. Trimming left V 0 bases short and J 2 bases short, with 17 bases between. The germline V gene encodes CDR1 MNHEY and CDR2 SMNVEV (reference sequence).

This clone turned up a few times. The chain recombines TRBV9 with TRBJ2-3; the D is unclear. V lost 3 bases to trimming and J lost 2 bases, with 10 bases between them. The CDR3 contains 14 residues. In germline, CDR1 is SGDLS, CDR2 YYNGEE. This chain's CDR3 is CASSEDGPTDTQYF. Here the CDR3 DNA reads TGTGCCAGCAGCGAGGATGGGCCCACAGATACGCAGTATTTT.

As DNA, the CDR3 is TGCAGCGGGCGGACTGATGGACTTGAAGCTTTCTTT. This encodes CSGRTDGLEAFF. The V call is TRBV29-1, the J call TRBJ1-1, with D unresolved. This CDR3 comprises 12 residues. Germline CDR1 reads SQVTM; CDR2 reads ANQGSEA. Trimming took 7 bases from V and 7 from J, leaving 16 bases between them.

Written as DNA, the CDR3 is TGCGCCAGCAGCCAAGGCACATCCAGGGAACTGTTTTTT. This codes for CASSQGTSRELFF. The rearrangement joins TRBV4-3 to TRBJ1-4; the D gene is possibly TRBD1 (5 bases). V was pared by 1 base and J by 12 bases, with 12 bases between. This CDR3 comprises 13 residues. The V gene's germline CDR1 is LGHNA and CDR2 YSLEER.

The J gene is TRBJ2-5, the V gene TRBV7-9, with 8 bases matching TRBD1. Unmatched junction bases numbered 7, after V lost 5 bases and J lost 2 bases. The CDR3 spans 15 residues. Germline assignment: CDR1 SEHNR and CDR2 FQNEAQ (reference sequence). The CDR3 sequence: CASSLQTGEQETQYF. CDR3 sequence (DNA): TGTGCCAGCAGCCTGCAGACAGGGGAGCAAGAGACCCAGTACTTC.

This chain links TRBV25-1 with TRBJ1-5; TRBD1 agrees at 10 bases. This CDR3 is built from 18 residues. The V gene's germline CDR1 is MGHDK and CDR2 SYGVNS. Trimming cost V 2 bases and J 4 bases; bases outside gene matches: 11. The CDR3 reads CASSETRPTGGLNQPQHF. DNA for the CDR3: TGTGCCAGCAGTGAAACCCGTCCGACAGGGGGCCTGAATCAGCCCCAGCATTTT.

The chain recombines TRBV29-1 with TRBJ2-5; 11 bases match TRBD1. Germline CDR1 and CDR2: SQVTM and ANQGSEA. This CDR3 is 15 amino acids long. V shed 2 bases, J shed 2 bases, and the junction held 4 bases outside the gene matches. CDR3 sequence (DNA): TGCAGCGTTGAACCTGGGACAGGGGGTCAAGAGACCCAGTACTTC. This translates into CSVEPGTGGQETQYF. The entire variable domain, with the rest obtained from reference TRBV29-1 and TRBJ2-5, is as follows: SAVISQKPSRDICQRGTSLTIQCQVDSQVTMMFWYRQQPGQSLTLIATANQGSEATYESGFVIDKFPISRPNLTFSTLTVSNMSPEDSSIYLCSVEPGTGGQETQYFGPGTRLLVL.

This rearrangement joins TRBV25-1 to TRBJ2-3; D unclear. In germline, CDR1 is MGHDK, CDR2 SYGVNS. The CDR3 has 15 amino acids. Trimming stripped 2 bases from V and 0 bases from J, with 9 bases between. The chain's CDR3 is CASSELGPSTDTQYF. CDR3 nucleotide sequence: TGTGCCAGCAGTGAACTCGGGCCTAGCACAGATACGCAGTATTTT.

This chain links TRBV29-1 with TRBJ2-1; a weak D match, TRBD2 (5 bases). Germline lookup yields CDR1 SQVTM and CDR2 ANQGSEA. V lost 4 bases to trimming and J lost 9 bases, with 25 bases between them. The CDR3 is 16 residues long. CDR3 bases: TGCAGCGTTGGTTATTCTCAGTCGACCGGGGTGAGTGAGCAGTTCTTC. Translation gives CSVGYSQSTGVSEQFF.

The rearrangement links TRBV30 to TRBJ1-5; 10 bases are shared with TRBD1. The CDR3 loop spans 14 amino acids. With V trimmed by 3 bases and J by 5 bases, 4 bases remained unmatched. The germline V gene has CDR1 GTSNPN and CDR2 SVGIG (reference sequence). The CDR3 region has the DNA TGTGCCTGGAGGACCGGGACAGGGGATCAGCCCCAGCATTTT. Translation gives CAWRTGTGDQPQHF.

The CDR3 is CASSLYGGSYEQYF. CDR3 sequence (DNA): TGTGCCAGCAGCTTATACGGGGGCTCCTACGAGCAGTACTTC. The chain has TRBV7-2 and TRBJ2-7; tentative D call: TRBD2 (6 bases). The CDR3 runs to 14 residues. The V end lost 2 bases, the J end lost 0 bases, and 8 bases lay between the germline ends. The germline V gene has CDR1 SGHTA and CDR2 FQGNSA.

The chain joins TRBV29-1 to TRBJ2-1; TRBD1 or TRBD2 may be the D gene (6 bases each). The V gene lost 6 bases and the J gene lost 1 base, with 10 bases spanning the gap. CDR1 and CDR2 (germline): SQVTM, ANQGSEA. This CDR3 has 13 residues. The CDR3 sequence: CSVRGDSYNEQFF. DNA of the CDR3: TGCAGCGTGAGGGGGGATTCCTACAATGAGCAGTTCTTC.